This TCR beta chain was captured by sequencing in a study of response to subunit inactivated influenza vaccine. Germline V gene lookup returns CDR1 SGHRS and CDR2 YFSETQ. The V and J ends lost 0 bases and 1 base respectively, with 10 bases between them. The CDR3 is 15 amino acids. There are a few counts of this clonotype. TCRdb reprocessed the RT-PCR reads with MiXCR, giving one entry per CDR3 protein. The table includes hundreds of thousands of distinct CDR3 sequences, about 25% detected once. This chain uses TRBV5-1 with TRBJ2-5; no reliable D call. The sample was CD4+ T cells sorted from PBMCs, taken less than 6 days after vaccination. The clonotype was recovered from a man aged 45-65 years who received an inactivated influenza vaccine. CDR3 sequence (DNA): TGCGCCAGCAGCTTGGGTAGTGTTTCCCAAGAGACCCAGTACTTC. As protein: CASSLGSVSQETQYF.